This T cell receptor beta chain was recorded in a study of shared clonotypes between healthy human individuals. This clone was counted once. The antigen is not known. Notes on the study in general: Memory subsets generally showed lower estimated richness than naive subsets.

This table comes from immunoSEQ multiplex PCR, and its TCRdb copy is limited to in-frame clones, with some not included. The sample yields more than 400,000 clones, about 96% seen once. This clonotype was sampled from a woman in her thirties in good health. What was sequenced was naive CD4+ T cells sorted from blood. Subset here: CD45RA+ positively selected.

This CDR3 is CASSDRTGRVTQYF. CDR3 bases: TGTGCCAGCAGTGACAGGACAGGGAGAGTGACCCAGTACTTC. The chain links TRBV2 to TRBJ2-5, with 8 bases lining up with TRBD1. The CDR3 contains 14 residues. Germline loops: CDR1 SNHLY, CDR2 FYNNEI. J gave up 7 bases and V 3 bases, and 7 bases lay outside the gene matches.